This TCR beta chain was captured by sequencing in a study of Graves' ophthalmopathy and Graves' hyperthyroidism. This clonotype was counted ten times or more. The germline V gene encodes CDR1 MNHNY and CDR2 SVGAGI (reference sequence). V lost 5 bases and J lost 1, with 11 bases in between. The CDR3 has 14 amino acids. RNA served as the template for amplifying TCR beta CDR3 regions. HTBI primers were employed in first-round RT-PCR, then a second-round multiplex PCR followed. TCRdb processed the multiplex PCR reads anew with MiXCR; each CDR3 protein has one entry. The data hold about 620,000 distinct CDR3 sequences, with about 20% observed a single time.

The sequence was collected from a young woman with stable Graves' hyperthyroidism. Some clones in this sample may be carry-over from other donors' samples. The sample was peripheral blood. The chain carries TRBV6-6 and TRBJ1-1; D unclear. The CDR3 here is CASSITQENTEAFF. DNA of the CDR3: TGTGCCAGCAGTATTACCCAGGAGAACACTGAAGCTTTCTTT.